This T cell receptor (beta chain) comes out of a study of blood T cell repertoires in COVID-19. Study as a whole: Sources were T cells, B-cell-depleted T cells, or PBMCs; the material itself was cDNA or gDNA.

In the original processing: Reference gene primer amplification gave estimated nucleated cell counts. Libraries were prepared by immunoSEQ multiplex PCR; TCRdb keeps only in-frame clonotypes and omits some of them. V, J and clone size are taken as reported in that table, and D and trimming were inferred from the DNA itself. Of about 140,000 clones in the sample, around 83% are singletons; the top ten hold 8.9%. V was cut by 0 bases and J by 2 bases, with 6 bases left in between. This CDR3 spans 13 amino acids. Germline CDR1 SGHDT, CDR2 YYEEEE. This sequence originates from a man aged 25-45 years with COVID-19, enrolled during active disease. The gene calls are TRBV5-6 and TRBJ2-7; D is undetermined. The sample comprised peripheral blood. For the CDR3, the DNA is TGTGCCAGCAGCTTGGGCAGCGCCTACGAGCAGTACTTC. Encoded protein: CASSLGSAYEQYF.